This T cell receptor (beta chain) appears in the sequencing data of a study of blood T cell repertoires in COVID-19. Profiling relied on immunoSEQ multiplex PCR, and the TCRdb table lists in-frame clones only, not all of them. The sample consists of fewer than 250,000 clones, 82% of them appearing once. The sample was peripheral blood. This TCR came from an older woman with acute or convalescent COVID-19.

The CDR3 loop is CASSPGGGRPYEQYF. CDR3 DNA: TGTGCCAGCAGCCCAGGGGGCGGAAGGCCCTACGAGCAGTACTTC. This sequence joins TRBV5-4 and TRBJ2-7, with 8 bases fitting TRBD1. Germline CDR1 SGHNT, CDR2 YYREEE (reference sequence). This CDR3 contains 15 residues. Trimming cost V 4 bases and J 2 bases; bases outside gene matches: 8. Together with reference TRBV5-4 and TRBJ2-7, the CDR3 gives the full variable domain: ETGVTQSPTHLIKTRGQQVTLRCSSQSGHNTVSWYQQALGQGPQFIFQYYREEENGRGNFPPRFSGLQFPNYSSELNVNALELDDSALYLCASSPGGGRPYEQYFGPGTRLTVT.